The clone carrying this T cell receptor (beta chain) was seen a handful of times. The record originates from a study of regulatory T cells in long-lasting Graves disease. Time point reported: newly diagnosed GD, antithyroid drugs for less than 3 months. From PBMCs, RNA was extracted and then used to make the TCR library. HTBI primers from iRepertoire and Arm-PCR of CDR3 regions yielded the TCR beta libraries. TCRdb ran MiXCR on the multiplex PCR reads and lists one entry per CDR3 protein. This table holds about 470,000 distinct CDR3 sequences, under 15% found once. These data also featured in a second study, about T cells in Graves' hyperthyroidism and ophthalmopathy.

The clonotype comes from a woman younger than 45 with Graves disease. The material sequenced was peripheral blood mononuclear cells (PBMCs), taken at new diagnosis, from a patient treated with antithyroid drugs.

CDR3 nucleotide sequence: TGTGCCAGTAACGGACTAGCGGGAGGGCAGGAGACCCAGTACTTC. Protein: CASNGLAGGQETQYF. The chain carries TRBV19 and TRBJ2-5, with 15 bases that match TRBD2. This CDR3 has 15 amino acids. V lost 7 bases to trimming and J lost 5 bases; unmatched junction nucleotides: 5. Germline-derived CDR1 and CDR2 are LNHDA and SQIVND (reference sequence).